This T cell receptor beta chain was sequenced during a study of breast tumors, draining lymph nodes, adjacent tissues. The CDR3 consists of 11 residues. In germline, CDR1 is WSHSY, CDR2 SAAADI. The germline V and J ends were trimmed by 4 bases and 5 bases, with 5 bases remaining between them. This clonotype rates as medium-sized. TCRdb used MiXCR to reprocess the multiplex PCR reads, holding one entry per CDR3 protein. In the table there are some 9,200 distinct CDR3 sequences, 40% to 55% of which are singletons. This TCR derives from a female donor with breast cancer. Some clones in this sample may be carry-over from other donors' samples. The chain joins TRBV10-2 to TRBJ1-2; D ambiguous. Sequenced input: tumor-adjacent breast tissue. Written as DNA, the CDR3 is TGCGCCAGCAGTGCCGGGTATGGCTACACCTTC. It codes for CASSAGYGYTF.